Below, one T cell receptor (beta chain) is given with its context. Its antigen is unknown. Library preparation for TCR beta used quantitative 5'-RACE with molecular barcodes. TCRdb re-called the 5' RACE reads with MiXCR, one entry per CDR3 protein. The repertoire holds hundreds of thousands of distinct CDR3 sequences, with around 11% as singletons. The sample belongs to a study of CD8 T cells in ankylosing spondylitis. Whole-study results and caveats: Reactive arthritis synovial fluid and blood previously showed some of these motif variants. Clones linked with disease were CD8+ and fairly uncommon in the peripheral blood. In ankylosing spondylitis blood, a motif of eight highly homologous TCR beta variants appeared characteristic. Significantly higher representation of disease-linked clones was reported for matched ankylosing spondylitis synovial fluid.

The sequence came from a male donor with ankylosing spondylitis. The specimen sequenced was blood, either unsorted or a sorted T cell fraction (not recorded which).

The CDR3 nucleotides read TGTGCCAGCAGCCAAGCCAGACAGGGAAGTAACACCGGGGAGCTGTTTTTT. This gives the protein CASSQARQGSNTGELFF. The chain combines TRBV4-2 with TRBJ2-2; TRBD1 agrees at 7 bases. The V gene's germline CDR1 is LGHNA and CDR2 YNFKEQ. This CDR3 has 17 residues. Unmatched junction bases numbered 7, after V lost 1 base and J lost 2 bases.